The 10 T cell receptor beta chains below come from one sample, sequenced in a study of T cell repertoires in cytomegalovirus infection. The antigens for these receptors are not known. TCRdb independently ran MiXCR on the reads; one entry per CDR3 protein. The table has about 830,000 distinct CDR3 sequences, roughly 33% seen once. Sequencing was performed on cultured CD8+ T cells from PBMCs, taken from culture after CMV antigen stimulation. The receptors shown here come from a human donor in good health (CMV status not recorded). Some clones in this sample may be carry-over from other donors' samples.

There are a few counts of this clonotype. The chain combines TRBV27 with TRBJ2-1; D is unclear. CDR1 and CDR2 from the germline V gene are MNHEY and SMNVEV (reference sequence). V shed 5 bases and J shed 6 bases, with 5 bases lying between them. The CDR3 consists of 11 residues. CDR3 in DNA: TGTGCCAGCAGTACAGTCAATGAGCAGTTCTTC. Amino acid sequence: CASSTVNEQFF.

On this clonotype itself: The junction does not match germline at one end; this may be a read error. The chain recombines TRBV5-5 with TRBJ1-1; the D is unclear. The CDR3 length is 17 residues. Germline values: CDR1 SGHKS, CDR2 YYEKEE (reference sequence). CDR3 residues: CANSNSPWPRTGTEAFF. Written as DNA, the CDR3 is TGTGCCAACAGCAATTCCCCTTGGCCCCGGACTGGCACTGAAGCTTTCTTT.

Regarding this clonotype: The junction does not match germline at one end; this may be a read error. V and J are TRBV4-1 and TRBJ1-2, with D uncertain. Looked up from germline, CDR1 is MGHRA and CDR2 is YSYEKL. The CDR3 loop spans 17 amino acids. Here the CDR3 DNA reads TGCGTCAGCAGCCTCTTGAATGGGAGGGAATGGAACTATGGCTACACCTTC. Its translation: CVSSLLNGREWNYGYTF.

The chain employs TRBV5-6 and TRBJ1-4; D may be TRBD1 (6 bases). Germline V lookup: CDR1 SGHDT, CDR2 YYEEEE. The V end lost 4 bases, the J end lost 7 bases, and 20 bases lay between the germline ends. The CDR3 runs to 16 residues. CDR3 sequence: CASSGSTGSGGEKLFF. In DNA form, the CDR3 reads TGTGCCAGCAGCGGGTCGACAGGCAGCGGCGGTGAAAAACTGTTTTTT.

The gene calls are TRBV20-1 and TRBJ2-5, with 7 bases fitting TRBD2. The CDR3 consists of 17 residues. V dropped 2 bases and J dropped 2; count of bases not matched to a gene: 14. Germline V gene lookup returns CDR1 DFQATT and CDR2 SNEGSKA (reference sequence). DNA for the CDR3: TGCAGTGCTAGATCTACCCTCCTAAGCGGGGAACAAGAGACCCAGTACTTC. This translates into CSARSTLLSGEQETQYF.

This clonotype was found a few times. J is TRBJ2-3 and V is TRBV6-6, with D perhaps being TRBD1 or TRBD2 (5 bases each). In germline, CDR1 is MNHNY, CDR2 SVGAGI (reference sequence). The CDR3 runs 16 residues. V shed 2 bases and J shed 0 bases, with 12 bases lying between them. The CDR3 here is CASSYTRGRSTDTQYF. CDR3 coding DNA: TGTGCCAGCAGTTACACCCGGGGCAGAAGCACAGATACGCAGTATTTT.

Only one count was recorded for this clonotype. V gene TRBV7-3 combines with J gene TRBJ2-1, with D tentatively TRBD2 (6 bases). The CDR3 spans 14 residues. Germline-derived CDR1 and CDR2 are SGHTA and FQGTGA. V was shortened by 5 bases and J by 7 bases, with 15 bases between the two germline ends. In DNA form, the CDR3 reads TGTGCCAGCAGCCCTGCGGGATCGGTTAATGAGCAGTTCTTC. Its translation: CASSPAGSVNEQFF. The whole variable domain, filled in from reference TRBV7-3 and TRBJ2-1, reads GAGVSQTPSNKVTEKGKYVELRCDPISGHTALYWYRQSLGQGPEFLIYFQGTGAADDSGLPNDRFFAVRPEGSVSTLKIQRTERGDSAVYLCASSPAGSVNEQFFGPGTRLTVL.

This sequence joins TRBV27 and TRBJ1-2; TRBD1 matches 8 bases. The CDR3 spans 14 residues. The ends lost 5 bases at V and 6 bases at J; junction bases unmatched: 8. The germline V gene encodes CDR1 MNHEY and CDR2 SMNVEV (reference sequence). The DNA of the CDR3 is TGTGCCAGCAGTGCGAGTACAGGGGGTGATGGCTACACCTTC. Translating it yields CASSASTGGDGYTF.

The chain employs TRBV20-1 and TRBJ1-1; no reliable D call. Germline V gene lookup returns CDR1 DFQATT and CDR2 SNEGSKA (reference sequence). The CDR3 runs 15 residues. The V end lost 2 bases, the J end lost 3 bases, and 16 bases lay between the germline ends. The CDR3 DNA reads as TGCAGTGCTAGATTCTCACACGCCATGGACACTGAAGCTTTCTTT. It translates to CSARFSHAMDTEAFF.

This rearrangement joins TRBV7-9 to TRBJ1-1; D remains unclear. V was trimmed by 2 bases and J by 0 bases, leaving 10 bases between them. This CDR3 contains 15 residues. Per germline, CDR1 SEHNR and CDR2 FQNEAQ (reference sequence). CDR3 residues: CASSLLFSLNTEAFF. As DNA, the CDR3 is TGTGCCAGCAGCTTATTATTTTCCCTGAACACTGAAGCTTTCTTT.